This is a list of T cell receptor beta chains from one sample in a study of early T cells in non-severe SARS-CoV-2 infection. Each CDR3 protein gets one entry after TCRdb re-called the 5' RACE reads with MiXCR. The sample records about 94,000 distinct CDR3 sequences, less than 15% being singletons. Material: whole blood. The source is an adult who was a healthcare worker with PCR-confirmed SARS-CoV-2 infection or an uninfected control (not recorded which). Each CDR3 is given with its conserved first and last residue. The order of the fields is D gene, V gene, J gene, clone size, CDR3 protein, CDR3 DNA. The D gene is left open where the match is weak. Expanded clones are given a class, and other clones once, few, many or no size at all.

.,TRBV20-1,TRBJ1-1,few,CSAQGGPTQTEAFF,TGCAGTGCCCAAGGTGGGCCCACACAAACTGAAGCTTTCTTT
.,TRBV6-5,TRBJ1-6,many,CASTPGQFVAPLHF,TGTGCCAGCACCCCCGGACAGTTTGTGGCACCCCTCCACTTT
TRBD1,TRBV28,TRBJ1-4,.,CASSLRDRPSEKLFF,TGTGCCAGCAGTTTGAGGGACAGGCCTAGTGAAAAACTGTTTTTT
TRBD2,TRBV19,TRBJ2-5,.,CASSPEGLADETQYF,TGTGCCAGTAGTCCAGAGGGACTAGCGGACGAGACCCAGTACTTC
.,TRBV20-1,TRBJ1-6,few,CSARARFRVSYNSPLHF,TGCAGTGCTAGAGCTAGGTTTCGGGTCTCCTATAATTCACCCCTCCACTTT
.,TRBV7-8,TRBJ2-4,few,CASSPRGGKNIQYF,TGTGCCAGCAGCCCCAGGGGTGGCAAAAACATTCAGTACTTC
.,TRBV29-1,TRBJ2-4,.,CSAEAGVNIQYF,TGCAGCGCTGAAGCCGGGGTAAACATTCAGTACTTC
TRBD1,TRBV7-9,TRBJ1-2,.,CASSFSDRPVYGYTF,TGTGCCAGCAGCTTCTCGGACAGGCCCGTCTATGGCTACACCTTC
.,TRBV7-6,TRBJ2-5,many,CASSLEPRGPQETQYF,TGTGCCAGCAGCTTAGAGCCTAGGGGACCTCAAGAGACCCAGTACTTC
.,TRBV28,TRBJ2-7,few,CASSPGRSPNPYEQYF,TGTGCCAGCAGTCCCGGGCGAAGCCCTAATCCTTACGAGCAGTACTTC
.,TRBV5-6,TRBJ1-1,many,CASSSPGKMDGGDTFF,TGTGCCAGCAGCTCGCCGGGGAAGATGGACGGAGGAGATACTTTCTTT
.,TRBV10-3,TRBJ1-5,many,CAISVQGPNQPQHF,TGTGCCATCAGTGTCCAGGGACCCAATCAGCCCCAGCATTTT
.,TRBV28,TRBJ2-3,.,CASSRPGSDTQYF,TGTGCCAGCAGTCGGCCCGGGTCCGATACGCAGTATTTT
TRBD2,TRBV4-2,TRBJ2-7,many,CASSRPVGSGSYEQYF,TGTGCCAGCAGCCGGCCCGTTGGTAGCGGGTCCTACGAGCAGTACTTC
TRBD1,TRBV2,TRBJ2-1,many,CASTPGQEPSGAQFF,TGTGCCAGCACCCCGGGACAGGAGCCTTCCGGGGCGCAGTTCTTC
.,TRBV29-1,TRBJ2-6,many,CSVRSSGANVLTF,TGCAGCGTTCGAAGCTCTGGGGCCAACGTCCTGACTTTC
TRBD2,TRBV7-9,TRBJ2-3,many,CASSGTSGTFTDTQYF,TGTGCCAGCAGCGGGACTAGCGGAACCTTCACAGATACGCAGTATTTT
TRBD1,TRBV4-2,TRBJ2-7,.,CASSHAGQAYEQYF,TGTGCCAGCAGCCACGCGGGACAGGCCTACGAGCAGTACTTC
.,TRBV19,TRBJ2-3,many,CASSPIGANSDTQYF,TGTGCCAGTAGTCCCATCGGGGCGAATTCAGATACGCAGTATTTT
.,TRBV28,TRBJ1-6,.,CASRTPTTFNSPLHF,TGTGCCAGCAGGACCCCCACAACTTTTAATTCACCCCTCCACTTT
.,TRBV4-1,TRBJ2-1,many,CASSVRLGVNEQFF,TGCGCCAGCAGCGTAAGACTAGGAGTTAATGAGCAGTTCTTC
.,TRBV7-8,TRBJ2-5,.,CASSLGRAKTQYF,TGTGCCAGCAGCTTGGGGCGCGCTAAGACCCAGTACTTC
.,TRBV4-1,TRBJ2-7,few,CASSPTGRYEQYF,TGCGCCAGCAGCCCTACAGGGAGGTACGAGCAGTACTTC
TRBD1,TRBV27,TRBJ1-6,.,CTSSGRTGSYSPLHF,TGTACCAGCAGTGGGCGGACAGGGAGTTATTCACCCCTCCACTTT
.,TRBV28,TRBJ1-1,few,CASTPVGAVAFF,TGTGCCAGCACGCCGGTCGGGGCAGTGGCTTTCTTT
.,TRBV28,TRBJ2-7,many,CASTKPEGTEQYF,TGTGCCAGCACCAAACCGGAGGGGACCGAGCAGTACTTC
TRBD1,TRBV7-2,TRBJ1-5,many,CASSLVGTGRQPQHF,TGTGCCAGCAGCTTAGTCGGGACAGGGAGGCAGCCCCAGCATTTT
.,TRBV6-1,TRBJ2-4,few,CASSHRNIQYF,TGTGCCAGCAGCCACAGAAACATTCAGTACTTC
.,TRBV29-1,TRBJ1-1,many,CSVEGGWTEAFF,TGCAGCGTTGAGGGGGGGTGGACTGAAGCTTTCTTT
.,TRBV5-4,TRBJ1-1,few,CASGFSNTEAFF,TGTGCCAGCGGTTTCTCGAACACTGAAGCTTTCTTT
.,TRBV6-1,TRBJ1-1,many,CASRGSRGRGTQNTEAFF,TGTGCCAGCAGAGGCTCTAGGGGCCGCGGGACACAGAACACTGAAGCTTTCTTT
.,TRBV7-9,TRBJ2-7,.,CASSSTGGDREQYF,TGTGCCAGCAGCTCGACCGGAGGCGACCGAGAGCAGTACTTC
.,TRBV7-2,TRBJ2-2,many,CASSLEGALNTGELFF,TGTGCCAGCAGCTTAGAAGGGGCCCTGAACACCGGGGAGCTGTTTTTT
.,TRBV20-1,TRBJ1-4,many,CSAPWTEKLFF,TGCAGTGCTCCCTGGACGGAAAAACTGTTTTTT
.,TRBV28,TRBJ2-7,few,CASSFLLRSADSYEQYF,TGTGCCAGCAGTTTCCTTCTCCGCAGCGCCGACTCCTACGAGCAGTACTTC
.,TRBV6-6,TRBJ1-1,.,CASCTQGRDTEAFF,TGTGCCAGCTGCACCCAGGGAAGGGACACTGAAGCTTTCTTT
.,TRBV5-5,TRBJ2-6,once,CASSLRGESISGANVLTF,TGTGCCAGCAGCTTGCGAGGTGAGTCTATCTCTGGGGCCAACGTCCTGACTTTC
.,TRBV7-2,TRBJ1-3,few,CASSPKGGTSGNTIYF,TGTGCCAGCAGCCCGAAGGGGGGGACCTCTGGAAACACCATATATTTT
.,TRBV20-1,TRBJ2-1,.,CSASNNEQFF,TGCAGTGCTAGTAACAATGAGCAGTTCTTC
.,TRBV15,TRBJ1-4,few,CATSGGTKGTNEKLFF,TGTGCCACCAGCGGGGGGACTAAAGGGACTAATGAAAAACTGTTTTTT
.,TRBV11-2,TRBJ2-3,many,CASSFADTQYF,TGTGCCAGCAGCTTTGCAGATACGCAGTATTTT
TRBD1,TRBV18,TRBJ1-3,.,CASSSLDRVSGNTIYF,TGTGCCAGCTCAAGCCTCGACAGGGTCTCTGGAAACACCATATATTTT
.,TRBV4-1,TRBJ2-7,.,CASSQVVLPLNSEQYF,TGCGCCAGCAGCCAAGTGGTATTACCCCTAAATTCCGAGCAGTACTTC
TRBD1,TRBV15,TRBJ1-5,.,CATSRDKGQNPRNRPQQF,TGTGCCACCAGCAGAGATAAGGGACAGAACCCCCGGAATCGGCCCCAGCAATTT
.,TRBV29-1,TRBJ1-2,.,CSVETANYDYTF,TGCAGCGTTGAAACAGCTAACTATGACTACACCTTC
.,TRBV5-1,TRBJ1-1,.,CASSLNRGSATEAFF,TGCGCCAGCAGCTTGAATCGGGGCAGCGCCACTGAAGCTTTCTTT
TRBD2,TRBV4-3,TRBJ2-7,.,CASSQDRRGAYEQYF,TGCGCCAGCAGCCAAGATCGGCGGGGGGCCTACGAGCAGTACTTC
.,TRBV14,TRBJ1-3,.,CASSATTVLIGNTIYF,TGTGCCAGCAGCGCAACGACAGTACTCATTGGAAACACCATATATTTT
.,TRBV29-1,TRBJ2-5,many,CSASIRGETQYF,TGCAGCGCCTCCATACGCGGGGAGACCCAGTACTTC
TRBD2,TRBV20-1,TRBJ2-1,.,CSARGLAISYNEQFF,TGCAGTGCTAGGGGACTAGCGATCTCCTACAATGAGCAGTTCTTC
.,TRBV29-1,TRBJ2-5,.,CSVLSLGGKTQYF,TGCAGCGTTTTGAGTCTGGGGGGAAAGACCCAGTACTTC
.,TRBV12-3/TRBV12-4,TRBJ2-5,many,CASRVQETQYF,TGTGCCAGCAGGGTTCAAGAGACCCAGTACTTC
.,TRBV6-1,TRBJ2-7,.,CASTGPYEQYF,TGTGCCAGCACGGGACCCTACGAGCAGTACTTC